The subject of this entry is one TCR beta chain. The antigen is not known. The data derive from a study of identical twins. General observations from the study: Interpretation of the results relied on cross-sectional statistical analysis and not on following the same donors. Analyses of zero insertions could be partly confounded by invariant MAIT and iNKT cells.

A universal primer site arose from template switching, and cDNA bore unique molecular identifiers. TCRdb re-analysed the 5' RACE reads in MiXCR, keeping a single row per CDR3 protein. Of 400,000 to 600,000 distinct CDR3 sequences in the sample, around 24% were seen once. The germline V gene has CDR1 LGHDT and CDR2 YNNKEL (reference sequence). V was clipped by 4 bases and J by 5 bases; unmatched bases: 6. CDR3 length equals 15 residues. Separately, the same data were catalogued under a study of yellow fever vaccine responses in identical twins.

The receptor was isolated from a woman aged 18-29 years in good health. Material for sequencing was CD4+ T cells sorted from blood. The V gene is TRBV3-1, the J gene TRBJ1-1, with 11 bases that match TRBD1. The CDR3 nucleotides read TGTGCCAGCAGCCGAGGGACAGGGGGTTTAACTGAAGCTTTCTTT. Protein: CASSRGTGGLTEAFF. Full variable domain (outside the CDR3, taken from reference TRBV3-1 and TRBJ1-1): DTAVSQTPKYLVTQMGNDKSIKCEQNLGHDTMYWYKQDSKKFLKIMFSYNNKELIINETVPNRFSPKSPDKAHLNLHINSLELGDSAVYFCASSRGTGGLTEAFFGQGTRLTVV.